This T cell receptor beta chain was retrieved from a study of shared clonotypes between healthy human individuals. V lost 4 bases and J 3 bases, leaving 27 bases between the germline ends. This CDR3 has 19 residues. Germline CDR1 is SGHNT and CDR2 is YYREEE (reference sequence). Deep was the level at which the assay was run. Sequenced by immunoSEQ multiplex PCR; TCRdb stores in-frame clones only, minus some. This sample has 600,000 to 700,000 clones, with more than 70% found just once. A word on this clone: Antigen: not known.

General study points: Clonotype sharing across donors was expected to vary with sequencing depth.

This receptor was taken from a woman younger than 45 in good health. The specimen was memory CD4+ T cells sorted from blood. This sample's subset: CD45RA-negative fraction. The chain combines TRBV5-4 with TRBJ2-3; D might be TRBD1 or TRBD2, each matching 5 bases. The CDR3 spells CASSPGPERERVVTDTQYF. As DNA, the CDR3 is TGTGCCAGCAGCCCAGGGCCTGAGAGGGAGCGAGTGGTAACAGATACGCAGTATTTT.